The 10 T cell receptor beta chains presented below share a single source sample, sequenced in a study of control samples from healthy donors and cancer patients. Method: immunoSEQ multiplex PCR; TCRdb's copy keeps in-frame clones and lacks some. Of roughly 400,000 clones listed, 80% to 95% are singletons. Sequencing was performed on PBMCs. These receptors were obtained from a middle-aged man with head and neck cancer.

In this sample, this clone turned up once. The chain employs TRBV19 and TRBJ2-7; D possibly corresponds to TRBD2 (5 bases). V lost 5 bases and J lost 7, with 9 bases in between. Looked up from germline, CDR1 is LNHDA and CDR2 is SQIVND (reference sequence). This CDR3 is 11 amino acids long. CDR3 in amino acids: CASSEGREQYF. DNA for the CDR3: TGTGCCAGTAGTGAGGGCCGGGAGCAGTACTTC.

The V gene is TRBV3-1 (or the pseudogene TRBV3-2), the J gene TRBJ1-2; D not resolved. V dropped 1 base and J dropped 8 bases, with 14 bases sitting between them. This CDR3 is 14 amino acids long. Germline CDR1 reads LGHDT; CDR2 reads YNNKEL (reference sequence). The CDR3 DNA is TGTGCCAGCAGCCAAGTTAGTCGGGTGGGCGGCTACACCTTC. It yields the protein CASSQVSRVGGYTF.

V gene TRBV6-6 combines with J gene TRBJ2-7; D is possibly TRBD1 or TRBD2 (5 bases each). This CDR3 spans 15 amino acids. Trimming left V 6 bases short and J 0 bases short, with 15 bases between. Germline V gives CDR1 MNHNY, CDR2 SVGAGI (reference sequence). The chain's CDR3 is CASSPRDRSSYEQYF. The CDR3, as DNA: TGTGCCAGCAGCCCCCGGGACCGAAGCTCCTACGAGCAGTACTTC.

The J gene is TRBJ2-3, the V gene TRBV28; 12 nucleotides line up with TRBD2. V shed 5 bases and J 6 bases; nucleotides not matched to a gene: 6. Germline V gene lookup returns CDR1 MDHEN and CDR2 SYDVKM. The CDR3 is 15 residues long. The CDR3 sequence is CASSLRLAGADTQYF. The CDR3, as DNA: TGTGCCAGCAGTCTGAGACTAGCGGGAGCGGATACGCAGTATTTT.

The chain is built from TRBV2 and TRBJ2-5, with TRBD1 identical over 7 bases. After removal of 9 bases from V and 3 bases from J, the junction contained 7 bases not matched to a gene. CDR1 and CDR2 from the germline V gene are SNHLY and FYNNEI. The CDR3 runs 13 residues. The CDR3 sequence: CARDRTGEETQYF. The CDR3 DNA follows: TGTGCCAGGGACCGGACAGGTGAAGAGACCCAGTACTTC. Drawing the rest from reference TRBV2 and TRBJ2-5, the complete variable domain is EPEVTQTPSHQVTQMGQEVILRCVPISNHLYFYWYRQILGQKVEFLVSFYNNEISEKSEIFDDQFSVERPDGSNFTLKIRSTKLEDSAMYFCARDRTGEETQYFGPGTRLLVL.

This sequence joins TRBV5-6 and TRBJ1-2; D unclear. V was shortened by 4 bases and J by 4 bases, with 8 bases between the two germline ends. From germline, CDR1 is SGHDT and CDR2 YYEEEE. The CDR3 spans 12 residues. CDR3 bases: TGTGCCAGCAGCGTCGAAATCTATGGCTACACCTTC. Its translation is CASSVEIYGYTF.

V gene TRBV3-1 (or the pseudogene TRBV3-2) combines with J gene TRBJ2-7; D is undetermined. Germline lookup yields CDR1 LGHDT and CDR2 YNNKEL (reference sequence). V was shortened by 4 bases and J by 0 bases, with 10 bases between the two germline ends. This CDR3 region has 14 residues. Here the CDR3 reads CASSPYGFSYEQYF. CDR3 DNA sequence: TGTGCCAGCAGCCCGTACGGCTTCTCCTACGAGCAGTACTTC.

The genes are TRBV6-4 and TRBJ2-1, with a tentative D call TRBD1 (6 bases). V was pared by 6 bases and J by 6 bases, with 12 bases between. Looked up from germline, CDR1 is MRHNA and CDR2 is SNTAGT. The CDR3 extends over 13 amino acids. For the CDR3, the DNA is TGTGCCAGCAGCGCCAAACAGGGCAATGAGCAGTTCTTC. It yields the protein CASSAKQGNEQFF.

The J gene is TRBJ2-3, the V gene TRBV19; TRBD1 matches at 10 bases. The CDR3 length is 15 residues. Germline V gene lookup returns CDR1 LNHDA and CDR2 SQIVND (reference sequence). With 10 bases clipped from V and 2 bases from J, the junction kept 9 bases outside the gene matches. The CDR3 coding sequence is TGTGCCATCAGGGACAGGGGCCTGAACACAGATACGCAGTATTTT. This encodes CAIRDRGLNTDTQYF.

The chain carries TRBV28 and TRBJ1-5, with D hard to call. V lost 2 bases to trimming and J lost 3 bases, with 11 bases between them. This CDR3 comprises 15 residues. Germline values: CDR1 MDHEN, CDR2 SYDVKM. The CDR3 is CASSLPGNSNQPQHF. In nucleotides, the CDR3 is TGTGCCAGCAGTTTACCGGGTAACTCCAATCAGCCCCAGCATTTT.